The entry that follows covers one T cell receptor (beta chain) sequence. The antigen remains undetermined. The sample is drawn from a study of T-cell memory formation after mild COVID-19. Study overall: TCR clustering was largely donor specific.

The study's findings and limits: Memory sampled before infection contained some responding clones, suggesting cross-reactive memory joined. CD4+ contracting clones were mainly CM and EM; CD8+ ones, EMRA.

V was trimmed by 0 bases and J by 5 bases, leaving 16 bases between them. Germline V gives CDR1 MGHRA, CDR2 YSYEKL. The CDR3 extends over 16 amino acids. Constant-segment-primed 5'RACE gave TCR alpha and TCR beta cDNA libraries with sample barcodes and UMIs. TCRdb re-called the 5' RACE reads through MiXCR, storing one row per CDR3 protein. The sample carries 400,000 to 500,000 distinct CDR3 sequences, under 20% recorded once. This clonotype was obtained from a man aged 18 to 30 who had mild COVID-19 (a few samples of this study predate the infection). Cell type and time point are not known. The V and J genes are TRBV4-1 and TRBJ2-5, with D possibly matching TRBD2 (7 bases). The sequencing input was PBMCs or a T cell subset sorted from them (not recorded which). In DNA form, the CDR3 reads TGCGCCAGCAGCCAAGATTACGGGGGGCCCTTGGAGACCCAGTACTTC. Translated, it gives CASSQDYGGPLETQYF.